This T cell receptor beta chain was found in a study of shared clonotypes between healthy human individuals (dated by TCRdb to 2018 to 2020). Context from the whole study: The cohort included a few men and a couple of women between 18 and 49 years of age. For each donor, CD4 naive and CD4 memory were each run on three plates, CD8 naive on two plates, and CD8 memory on one plate. To estimate repertoire size and how much clonotype sharing occurs between individuals, the study deeply sequenced the blood TCR repertoires of several healthy adults. To increase sequencing depth and limit assay-specific biases, TCR repertoire library preparation and sequencing were carried out by different laboratories using diverse techniques. Between about 0.9 and 9 billion PBMCs per donor were obtained by leukapheresis. Study-wide findings and limitations: Larger estimated clonotype richness was generally found for naive subsets than for memory subsets. Because the study included only a small number of donors, the genetic and exposure-history diversity represented was limited. Even with the large sequencing depth, rarefaction of the sorted-subset datasets indicated that sequencing was incomplete. Compared with non-shared clonotypes, clonotypes shared by all four sorted-subset donors had higher generation probabilities. When a handful of donors were compared, the shared fraction of clonotypes was around 4.6% for naive CD4, 3.5% to 4% for naive CD8, 2% to 2.5% for memory CD4, and less than 0.45% for memory CD8. Sampling was restricted to blood, and TCR repertoires in tissues likely differ from the TCR repertoires found in blood. Pairwise subsampling indicated that sequencing depth was expected to affect the degree of clonotype sharing among donors.

Using the deep immunoSEQ assay, TCR CDR3 regions were amplified from genomic DNA by multiplex PCR. For each cell subset, the extracted genomic DNA was distributed evenly across all wells of several immunoSEQ 96-well plates, and each plate served as one replicate. Each replicate PCR for sorted subsets received roughly 0.2 ug genomic DNA, equal to tens of thousands of T cell genomes. Purified libraries were measured with a Qubit 3.0 fluorometer, size-checked on a Bioanalyzer 2100, and measured again with the KAPA Library Quantification kit. Every immunoSEQ 96-well plate was sequenced on a separate single-read 150-cycle Illumina NextSeq 550 flow cell. The paper's data handling went like this. Because only junctional sequences without quality scores were contained in the immunoSEQ output, filtering matching that applied to full-length reads could not be performed. To assign V/J genes and CDR3, sequences were annotated using PyIR, a Python wrapper for IgBLAST v1.9, with IMGT germline references. Reads were filtered out if the reads had weak V/J assignments (E-value above 1e-6), no CDR3, stop codons, out-of-frame junctions, or ambiguous translated residues. V3J clonotypes were defined as sequences sharing an identical inferred V gene, J gene, and CDR3 amino acid sequence. To compute the percentage overlap between repertoires, the number of shared unique clonotypes was divided by the size of the smaller repertoire. Repertoire richness was assessed with RTK rarefaction, the Chao1 estimator, and Recon v2.1 estimates of unobserved clonotypes. Generation probabilities were computed with OLGA for all TCRbeta clonotypes obtained by the gDNA method from several donors. Held by TCRdb, this immuneACCESS table contains in-frame sequences only and omits some clones. Under half of the omission traces to an unresolved V gene where checked; the cause of the rest is unknown. V and J calls and clone size are copied from that table; D and trimming were computed from the DNA. Here the sample has about 680,000 clones; 55% to 85% occur a single time. Of the sample, around 1.8% falls within the top ten clones.

Worth noting for this clone: It has no known antigen specificity. No base quality information exists; no much larger clone differs at one position.

The germline V and J ends show losses of 6 bases and 1 base respectively, and no gene match explains 2 bases of the junction. Taken from the germline V gene, the CDR1 and CDR2 loops are MNHEY and SVGAGI. Measured from the cysteine to the phenylalanine, the CDR3 is 14 residues long. The read is trimmed to its CDR3 DNA, 42 bases read in frame from base 1. The donors were healthy, HIV-negative adults who had no recently reported acute infections or vaccinations. Every donor was a Caucasian adult residing in Nashville, Tennessee, USA. CD4+ T cells were enriched by magnetic negative selection; naive cells were then positively selected on CD45RA, and the negative fraction formed the memory subset. Blood was collected by leukapheresis, and PBMCs were isolated by Ficoll-Histopaque density gradient centrifugation and then cryopreserved in liquid nitrogen vapor phase. Purity and quantity of every magnetically sorted T cell population were checked by analytical flow cytometry. Genomic DNA was isolated from every sorted fraction and measured by UV absorbance on a Nanodrop 2000c.

The sample comprised memory CD4+ T cells sorted from blood. This specimen's cell subset or site label, per the study, means: CD45RA-negative fraction. The clonotype was recovered from a woman in her twenties or thirties in good health. The V gene is TRBV6-5 and the J gene is TRBJ2-2, with 7 junctional bases fitting TRBD1. CDR3 reads: CASRDRRNTGELFF. Here is the DNA: TGTGCCAGCAGGGACAGGAGGAACACCGGGGAGCTGTTTTTT.